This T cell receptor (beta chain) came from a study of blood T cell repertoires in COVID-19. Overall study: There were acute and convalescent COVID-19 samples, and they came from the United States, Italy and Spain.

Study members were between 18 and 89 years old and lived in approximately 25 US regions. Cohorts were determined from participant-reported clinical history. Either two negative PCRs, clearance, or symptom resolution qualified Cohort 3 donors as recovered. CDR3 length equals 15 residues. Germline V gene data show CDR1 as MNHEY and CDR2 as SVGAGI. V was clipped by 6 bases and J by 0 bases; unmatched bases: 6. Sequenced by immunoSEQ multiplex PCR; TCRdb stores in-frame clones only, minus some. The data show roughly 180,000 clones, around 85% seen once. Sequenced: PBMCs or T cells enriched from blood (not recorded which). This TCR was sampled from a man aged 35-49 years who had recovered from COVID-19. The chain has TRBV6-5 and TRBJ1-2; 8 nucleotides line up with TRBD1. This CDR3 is CASRPTQGANYGYTF. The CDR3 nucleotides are TGTGCCAGCAGGCCGACACAGGGGGCTAACTATGGCTACACCTTC.